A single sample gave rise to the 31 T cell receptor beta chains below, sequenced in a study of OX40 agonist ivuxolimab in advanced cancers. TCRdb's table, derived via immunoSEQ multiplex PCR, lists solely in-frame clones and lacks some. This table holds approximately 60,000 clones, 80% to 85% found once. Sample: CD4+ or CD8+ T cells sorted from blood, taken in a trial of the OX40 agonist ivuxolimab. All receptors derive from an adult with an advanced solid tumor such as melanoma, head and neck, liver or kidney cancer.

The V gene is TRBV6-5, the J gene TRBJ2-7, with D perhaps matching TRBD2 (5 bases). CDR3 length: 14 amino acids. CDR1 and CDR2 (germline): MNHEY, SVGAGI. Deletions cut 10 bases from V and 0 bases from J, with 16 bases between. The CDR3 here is CAIRSSGLSYEQYF. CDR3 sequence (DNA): TGTGCCATCCGTTCCAGCGGCCTCTCCTACGAGCAGTACTTC.

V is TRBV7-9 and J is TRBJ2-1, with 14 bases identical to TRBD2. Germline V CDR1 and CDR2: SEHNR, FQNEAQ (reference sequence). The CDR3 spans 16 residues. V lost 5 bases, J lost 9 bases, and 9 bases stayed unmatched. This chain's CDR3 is CASSPGLAGAVGEQFF. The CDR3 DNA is TGTGCCAGCAGCCCGGGACTAGCGGGAGCAGTGGGTGAGCAGTTCTTC.

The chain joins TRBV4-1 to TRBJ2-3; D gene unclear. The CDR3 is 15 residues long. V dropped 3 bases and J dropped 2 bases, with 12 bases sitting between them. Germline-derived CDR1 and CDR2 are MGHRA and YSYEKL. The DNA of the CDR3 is TGCGCCAGCAGCCATTTACGGACCCTCACAGATACGCAGTATTTT. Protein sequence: CASSHLRTLTDTQYF.

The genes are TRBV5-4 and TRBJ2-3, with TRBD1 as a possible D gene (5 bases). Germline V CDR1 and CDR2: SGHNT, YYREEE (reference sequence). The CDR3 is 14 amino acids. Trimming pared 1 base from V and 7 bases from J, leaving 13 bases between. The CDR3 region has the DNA TGTGCCAGCAGCTTGTCCCAGGGCCCCAATACGCAGTATTTT. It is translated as CASSLSQGPNTQYF.

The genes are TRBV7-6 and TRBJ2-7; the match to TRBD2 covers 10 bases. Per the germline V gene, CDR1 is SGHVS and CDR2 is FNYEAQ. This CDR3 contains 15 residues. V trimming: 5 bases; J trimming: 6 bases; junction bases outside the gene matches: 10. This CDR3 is CASSGSSGRHLEQYF. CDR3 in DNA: TGTGCCAGCAGCGGGAGTAGCGGGAGGCACCTCGAGCAGTACTTC.

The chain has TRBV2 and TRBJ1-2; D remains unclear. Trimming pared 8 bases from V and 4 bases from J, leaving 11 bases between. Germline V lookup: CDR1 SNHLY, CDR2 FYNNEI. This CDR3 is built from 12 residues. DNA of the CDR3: TGTGCCAGCGAGGGAGGCGTCTATGGCTACACCTTC. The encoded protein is CASEGGVYGYTF.

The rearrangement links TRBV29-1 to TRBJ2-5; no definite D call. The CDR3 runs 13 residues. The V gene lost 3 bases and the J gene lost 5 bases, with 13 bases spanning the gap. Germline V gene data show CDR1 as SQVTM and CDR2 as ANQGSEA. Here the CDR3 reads CSVEPNPGETQYF. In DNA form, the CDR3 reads TGCAGCGTTGAGCCAAACCCCGGGGAGACCCAGTACTTC.

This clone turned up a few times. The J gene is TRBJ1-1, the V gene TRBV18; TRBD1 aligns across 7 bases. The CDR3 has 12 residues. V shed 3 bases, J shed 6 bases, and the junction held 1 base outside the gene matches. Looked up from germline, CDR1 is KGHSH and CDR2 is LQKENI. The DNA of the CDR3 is TGTGCCAGCTCACCGAGGGGGCCTGAAGCTTTCTTT. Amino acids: CASSPRGPEAFF.

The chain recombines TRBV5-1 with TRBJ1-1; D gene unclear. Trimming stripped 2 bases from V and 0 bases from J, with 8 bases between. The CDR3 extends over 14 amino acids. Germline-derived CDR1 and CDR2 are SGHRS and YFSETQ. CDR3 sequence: CASSLLTVNTEAFF. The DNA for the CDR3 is TGCGCCAGCAGCTTATTGACTGTGAACACTGAAGCTTTCTTT. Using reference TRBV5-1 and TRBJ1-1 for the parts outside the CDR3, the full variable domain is KAGVTQTPRYLIKTRGQQVTLSCSPISGHRSVSWYQQTPGQGLQFLFEYFSETQRNKGNFPGRFSGRQFSNSRSEMNVSTLELGDSALYLCASSLLTVNTEAFFGQGTRLTVV.

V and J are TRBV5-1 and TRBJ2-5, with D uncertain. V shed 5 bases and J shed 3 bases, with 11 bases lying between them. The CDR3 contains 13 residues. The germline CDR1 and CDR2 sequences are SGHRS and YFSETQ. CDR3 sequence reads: CASSFLSEETQYF. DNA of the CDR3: TGCGCCAGCAGTTTCTTGTCTGAAGAGACCCAGTACTTC. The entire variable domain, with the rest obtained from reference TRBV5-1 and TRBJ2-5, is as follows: KAGVTQTPRYLIKTRGQQVTLSCSPISGHRSVSWYQQTPGQGLQFLFEYFSETQRNKGNFPGRFSGRQFSNSRSEMNVSTLELGDSALYLCASSFLSEETQYFGPGTRLLVL.

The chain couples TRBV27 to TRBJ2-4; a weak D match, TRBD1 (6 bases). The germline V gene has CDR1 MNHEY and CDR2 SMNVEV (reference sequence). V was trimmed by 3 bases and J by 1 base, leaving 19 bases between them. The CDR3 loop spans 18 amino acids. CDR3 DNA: TGTGCCAGCAGTTTGAGTTGGGGGCTAACGGCTGCCAAAAACATTCAGTACTTC. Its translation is CASSLSWGLTAAKNIQYF.

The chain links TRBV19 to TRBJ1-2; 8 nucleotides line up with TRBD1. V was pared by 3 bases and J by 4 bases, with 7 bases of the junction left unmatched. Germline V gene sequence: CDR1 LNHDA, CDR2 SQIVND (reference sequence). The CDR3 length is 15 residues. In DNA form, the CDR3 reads TGTGCCAGTAGTATTGGGACAGGCAATTCCTATGGCTACACCTTC. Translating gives CASSIGTGNSYGYTF. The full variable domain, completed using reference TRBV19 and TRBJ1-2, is DGGITQSPKYLFRKEGQNVTLSCEQNLNHDAMYWYRQDPGQGLRLIYYSQIVNDFQKGDIAEGYSVSREKKESFPLTVTSAQKNPTAFYLCASSIGTGNSYGYTFGSGTRLTVV.

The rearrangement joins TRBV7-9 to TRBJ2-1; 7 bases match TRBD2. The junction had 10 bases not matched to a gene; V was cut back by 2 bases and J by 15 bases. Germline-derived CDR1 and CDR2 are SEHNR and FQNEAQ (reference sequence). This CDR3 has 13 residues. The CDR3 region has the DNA TGTGCCAGCAGCTTAACGTTACTAGCGAGAATGTTCTTC. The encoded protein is CASSLTLLARMFF.

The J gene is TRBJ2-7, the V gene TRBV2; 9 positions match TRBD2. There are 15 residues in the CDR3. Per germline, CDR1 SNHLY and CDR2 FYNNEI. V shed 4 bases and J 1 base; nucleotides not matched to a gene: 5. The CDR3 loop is CASSAGLAPSYEQYF. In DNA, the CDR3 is TGTGCCAGCAGTGCTGGACTAGCGCCTTCCTACGAGCAGTACTTC.

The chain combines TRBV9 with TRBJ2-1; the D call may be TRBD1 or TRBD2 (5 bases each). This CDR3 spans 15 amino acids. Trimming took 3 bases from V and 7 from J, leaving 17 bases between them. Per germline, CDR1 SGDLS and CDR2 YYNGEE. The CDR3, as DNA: TGTGCCAGCAGCGAACCCTACGAGGGACGGAATGAGCAGTTCTTC. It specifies CASSEPYEGRNEQFF.

In DNA form, the CDR3 reads TGTGCCACCAGCAGGGGGACTGCCCGGGGCACTGAAGCTTTCTTT. This encodes CATSRGTARGTEAFF. The chain has TRBV15 and TRBJ1-1; possibly TRBD1 for D (5 bases). Germline V gives CDR1 LNHNV, CDR2 YYDKDF (reference sequence). The length of the CDR3 is 15 residues. The V end was cut by 3 bases, the J end by 4 bases, with 15 bases between.

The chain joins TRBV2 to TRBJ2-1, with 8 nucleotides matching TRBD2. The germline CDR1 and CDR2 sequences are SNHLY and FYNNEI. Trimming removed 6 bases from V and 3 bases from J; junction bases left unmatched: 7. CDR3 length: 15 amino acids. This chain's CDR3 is CASRSGGGLYNEQFF. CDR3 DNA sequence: TGTGCCAGCAGGTCCGGCGGGGGGCTCTACAATGAGCAGTTCTTC.

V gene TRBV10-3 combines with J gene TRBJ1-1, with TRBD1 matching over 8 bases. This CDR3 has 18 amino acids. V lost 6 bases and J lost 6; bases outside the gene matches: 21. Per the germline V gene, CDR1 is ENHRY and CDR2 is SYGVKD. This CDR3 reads CAISGTIGLQGVGAEAFF. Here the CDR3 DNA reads TGTGCCATCAGCGGGACCATCGGACTACAGGGGGTGGGCGCTGAAGCTTTCTTT.

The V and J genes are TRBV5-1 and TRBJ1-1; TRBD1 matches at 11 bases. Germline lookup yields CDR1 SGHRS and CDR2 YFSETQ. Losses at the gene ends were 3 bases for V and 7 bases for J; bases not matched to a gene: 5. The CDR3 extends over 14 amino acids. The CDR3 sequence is CASSSGQGVGEAFF. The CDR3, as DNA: TGCGCCAGCAGCTCGGGACAGGGGGTTGGTGAAGCTTTCTTT.

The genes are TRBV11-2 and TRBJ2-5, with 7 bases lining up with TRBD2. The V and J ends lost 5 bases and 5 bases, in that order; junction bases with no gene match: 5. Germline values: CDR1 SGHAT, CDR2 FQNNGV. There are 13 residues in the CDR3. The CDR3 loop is CASSLFGRETQYF. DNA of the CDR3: TGTGCCAGCAGCCTTTTCGGGAGGGAGACCCAGTACTTC.

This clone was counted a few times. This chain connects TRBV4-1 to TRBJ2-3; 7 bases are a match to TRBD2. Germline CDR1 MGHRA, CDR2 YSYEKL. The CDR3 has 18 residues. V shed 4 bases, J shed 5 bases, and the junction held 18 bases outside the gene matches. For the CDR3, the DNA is TGCGCCAGCAGCCCGCCCTTGCGCGGGGGTCCCCCTTTAGATACGCAGTATTTT. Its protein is CASSPPLRGGPPLDTQYF.

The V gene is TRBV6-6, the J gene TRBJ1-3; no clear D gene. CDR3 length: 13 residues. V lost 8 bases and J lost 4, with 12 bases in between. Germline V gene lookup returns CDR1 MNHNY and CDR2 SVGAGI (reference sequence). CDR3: CASGLRAGNTIYF. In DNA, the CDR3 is TGTGCCAGCGGATTGAGGGCCGGAAACACCATATATTTT.

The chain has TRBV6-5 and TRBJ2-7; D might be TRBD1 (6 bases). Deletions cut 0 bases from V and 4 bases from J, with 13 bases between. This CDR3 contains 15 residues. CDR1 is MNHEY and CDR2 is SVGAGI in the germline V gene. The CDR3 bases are TGTGCCAGCAGTTACTCGGTTCACAGGGATTACGAGCAGTACTTC. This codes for CASSYSVHRDYEQYF.

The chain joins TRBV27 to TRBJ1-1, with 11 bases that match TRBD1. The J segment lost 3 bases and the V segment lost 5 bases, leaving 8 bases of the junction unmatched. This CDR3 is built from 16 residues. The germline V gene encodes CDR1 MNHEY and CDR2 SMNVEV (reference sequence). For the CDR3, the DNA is TGTGCCAGCAGTCCCTGGACAGGGGGCGGGTACACTGAAGCTTTCTTT. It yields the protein CASSPWTGGGYTEAFF.

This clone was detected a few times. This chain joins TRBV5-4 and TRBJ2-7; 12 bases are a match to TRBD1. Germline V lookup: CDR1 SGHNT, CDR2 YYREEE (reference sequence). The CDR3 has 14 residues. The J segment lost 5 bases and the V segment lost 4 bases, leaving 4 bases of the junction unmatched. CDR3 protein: CASSQGTGGDEQYF. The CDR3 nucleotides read TGTGCCAGCAGCCAGGGGACAGGGGGCGACGAGCAGTACTTC.

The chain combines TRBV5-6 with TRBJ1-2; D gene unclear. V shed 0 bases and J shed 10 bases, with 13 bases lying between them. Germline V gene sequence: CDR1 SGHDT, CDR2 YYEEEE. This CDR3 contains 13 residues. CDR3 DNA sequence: TGTGCCAGCAGCTTGGCGGGAAAAGAGGTCTACACCTTC. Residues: CASSLAGKEVYTF. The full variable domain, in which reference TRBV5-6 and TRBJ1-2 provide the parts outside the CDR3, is DAGVTQSPTHLIKTRGQQVTLRCSPKSGHDTVSWYQQALGQGPQFIFQYYEEEERQRGNFPDRFSGHQFPNYSSELNVNALLLGDSALYLCASSLAGKEVYTFGSGTRLTVV.

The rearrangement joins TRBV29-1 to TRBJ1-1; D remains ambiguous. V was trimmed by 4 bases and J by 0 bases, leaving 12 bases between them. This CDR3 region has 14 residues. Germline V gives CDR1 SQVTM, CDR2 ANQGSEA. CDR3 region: CSVGGRALNTEAFF. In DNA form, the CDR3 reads TGCAGCGTTGGTGGTAGGGCCCTGAACACTGAAGCTTTCTTT.

The CDR3 nucleotides are TGTGCCAGCAGCCAATCCTTAAGCGGGAGTCCTAACACAGATACGCAGTATTTT. It is translated as CASSQSLSGSPNTDTQYF. The V gene is TRBV4-2, the J gene TRBJ2-3; TRBD2 matches 8 bases. V shed 2 bases, J shed 2 bases, and the junction held 12 bases outside the gene matches. This CDR3 is built from 18 residues. Germline loops: CDR1 LGHNA, CDR2 YNFKEQ.

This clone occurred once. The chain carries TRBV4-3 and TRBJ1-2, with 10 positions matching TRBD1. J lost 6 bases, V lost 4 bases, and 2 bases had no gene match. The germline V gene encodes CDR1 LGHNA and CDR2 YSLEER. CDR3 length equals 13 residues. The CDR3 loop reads CASSPGQGNGYTF. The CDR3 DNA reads TGCGCCAGCAGCCCGGGACAGGGGAATGGCTACACCTTC.

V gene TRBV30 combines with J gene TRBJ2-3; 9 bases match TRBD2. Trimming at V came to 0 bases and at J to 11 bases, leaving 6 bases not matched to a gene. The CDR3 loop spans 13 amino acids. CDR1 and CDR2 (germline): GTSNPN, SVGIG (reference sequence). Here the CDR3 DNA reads TGTGCCTGGAGTGTACGGGGTAGCGGGAGGCAGTATTTT. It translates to CAWSVRGSGRQYF. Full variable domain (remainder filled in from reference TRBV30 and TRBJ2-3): SQTIHQWPATLVQPVGSPLSLECTVEGTSNPNLYWYRQAAGRGLQLLFYSVGIGQISSEVPQNLSASRPQDRQFILSSKKLLLSDSGFYLCAWSVRGSGRQYFGPGTRLTVL.

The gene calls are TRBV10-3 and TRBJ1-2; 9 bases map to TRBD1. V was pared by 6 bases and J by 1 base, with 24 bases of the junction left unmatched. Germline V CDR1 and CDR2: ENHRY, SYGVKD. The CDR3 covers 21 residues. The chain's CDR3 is CAIRISTGTGRPEPLNYGYTF. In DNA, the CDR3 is TGTGCCATCAGGATCAGTACCGGGACAGGGCGTCCCGAACCTCTTAACTATGGCTACACCTTC.